This is a list of T cell receptor beta chains from one sample in a study of long-term antiretroviral therapy in people with HIV. Some clones are missing from TCRdb's copy, which holds only in-frame ones; the method was immunoSEQ multiplex PCR. In the table there are about 28,000 clones, approximately 95% of which are singletons. The material was unsorted PBMCs, obtained 5.3 years after starting antiretroviral therapy. These TCRs come from a man aged 50 to 60 with HIV. CDR3s include the opening cysteine and the closing phenylalanine or tryptophan. A D gene is named only where the DNA matches it firmly. Not every row has a clone size; where given, it reads once, few, many or a size class.

J gene,V gene,D gene,clone size,CDR3 protein,CDR3 DNA
TRBJ2-7,TRBV9,NA,NA,CASSALRGEQYF,TGTGCCAGCAGCGCGTTAAGGGGCGAGCAGTACTTC
TRBJ1-2,TRBV6-4,NA,NA,CASSPDSSGGYTF,TGTGCCAGCAGTCCCGACAGCTCAGGGGGCTACACCTTC
TRBJ2-3,TRBV27,NA,once,CASSLSRNTDTQYF,TGTGCCAGCAGTTTATCGAGGAACACAGATACGCAGTATTTT
TRBJ2-1,TRBV5-1,TRBD2,once,CASSIRTSGYNEQFF,TGCGCCAGCAGCATCCGGACTAGCGGATACAATGAGCAGTTCTTC
TRBJ2-2,TRBV7-9,TRBD2,NA,CASSTGLANTGELFF,TGTGCCAGCAGTACGGGACTAGCGAACACCGGGGAGCTGTTTTTT
TRBJ1-2,TRBV2,TRBD1,NA,CATGTGSYGYTF,TGTGCCACCGGGACAGGGTCCTATGGCTACACCTTC
TRBJ1-1,TRBV6-5,NA,NA,CASSYSGGNTEAFF,TGTGCCAGCAGTTACTCTGGAGGGAACACTGAAGCTTTCTTT
TRBJ1-1,TRBV4-1,NA,NA,CASSQAGLSATEAFF,TGCGCCAGCAGCCAAGCGGGCCTCTCGGCGACTGAAGCTTTCTTT
TRBJ2-7,TRBV6-5,NA,NA,CASSYYQESSYEQYF,TGTGCCAGCAGTTACTACCAGGAGAGCTCCTACGAGCAGTACTTC
TRBJ2-7,TRBV11-2,NA,NA,CASSPSGWGSYEQYF,TGTGCCAGCAGCCCCTCCGGCTGGGGGTCCTACGAGCAGTACTTC
TRBJ2-2,TRBV19,TRBD1,NA,CASRTYRGLLSGELFF,TGTGCCAGTAGGACGTACAGGGGGCTTTTAAGCGGGGAGCTGTTTTTT
TRBJ2-1,TRBV9,TRBD2,once,CASSDILLAGGNEQFF,TGTGCCAGCAGCGATATTTTGCTAGCGGGGGGGAATGAGCAGTTCTTC
TRBJ2-1,TRBV6-1,NA,NA,CASRWRGDEQFF,TGTGCCAGCAGGTGGCGGGGAGATGAGCAGTTCTTC
TRBJ2-1,TRBV5-1,TRBD1,once,CASSLGQGDNNEQFF,TGCGCCAGCAGCTTGGGACAGGGGGACAACAATGAGCAGTTCTTC
TRBJ1-6,TRBV30,TRBD1,NA,CAWRGQINSPLHF,TGTGCCTGGAGGGGACAGATTAATTCACCCCTCCACTTT
TRBJ1-4,TRBV11-2,TRBD1,NA,CASSGSRDRFGNEKLFF,TGTGCCAGCAGCGGGTCCCGGGACAGGTTTGGTAATGAAAAACTGTTTTTT
TRBJ1-3,TRBV27,NA,NA,CASSLNGGSGNTIYF,TGTGCCAGCAGTCTCAATGGAGGCTCTGGAAACACCATATATTTT
TRBJ2-1,TRBV7-6,TRBD1,NA,CASSSQGDRFNEQFF,TGTGCCAGCAGCTCCCAAGGGGACAGGTTCAATGAGCAGTTCTTC
TRBJ1-1,TRBV6-6,TRBD1,NA,CASLGQGVTEAFF,TGTGCCAGCCTGGGACAGGGAGTGACTGAAGCTTTCTTT
TRBJ2-3,TRBV28,TRBD2,NA,CASSSHGAGPRDTQYF,TGTGCCAGCAGTTCCCACGGAGCGGGGCCTAGAGATACGCAGTATTTT
TRBJ2-1,TRBV5-1,TRBD2,NA,CASSFGGGAYNEQFF,TGCGCCAGCAGCTTTGGCGGGGGGGCCTACAATGAGCAGTTCTTC
TRBJ1-1,TRBV18,NA,NA,CASSDRLINTEAFF,TGTGCCAGCTCAGACAGGCTCATCAACACTGAAGCTTTCTTT
TRBJ1-1,TRBV7-8,NA,NA,CASSFDGGLEAFF,TGTGCCAGCAGCTTCGACGGGGGATTAGAGGCTTTCTTT
TRBJ2-7,TRBV10-2,NA,NA,CATFSRGGDSYEQYF,TGCGCCACCTTCTCCAGGGGGGGGGATTCCTACGAGCAGTACTTC
TRBJ2-6,TRBV4-3,NA,NA,CASSQDILSSGANVLTF,TGCGCCAGCAGCCAAGACATATTGTCCTCTGGGGCCAACGTCCTGACTTTC
TRBJ1-1,TRBV29-1,NA,NA,CSVSTGFLTEAFF,TGCAGCGTTTCTACAGGGTTTCTCACTGAAGCTTTCTTT
TRBJ1-5,TRBV28,TRBD1,NA,CASSIGQGVSQPQHF,TGTGCCAGCAGTATCGGACAGGGGGTATCTCAGCCCCAGCATTTT
TRBJ1-4,TRBV9,NA,NA,CASSAADEKLFF,TGTGCCAGCAGCGCTGCTGATGAAAAACTGTTTTTT
TRBJ1-1,TRBV13,NA,NA,CASSLGHRRELNTEAFF,TGTGCCAGCAGCTTAGGCCATCGACGGGAGTTGAACACTGAAGCTTTCTTT
TRBJ2-7,TRBV7-2,TRBD1,NA,CASSLGVRQGPQQYF,TGTGCCAGCAGCTTAGGGGTCCGACAGGGACCACAGCAGTACTTC
TRBJ2-3,TRBV19,NA,once,CASSIRETDTQYF,TGTGCCAGTAGTATACGGGAGACAGATACGCAGTATTTT
TRBJ2-7,TRBV2,NA,NA,CASSGSSYEQYF,TGTGCCAGCAGCGGGAGCTCCTACGAGCAGTACTTC
TRBJ2-7,TRBV6-1,NA,NA,CASSRKGEQYF,TGTGCCAGCAGTCGAAAAGGCGAGCAGTACTTC
TRBJ2-5,TRBV9,TRBD2,few,CASSVGASGGQETQYF,TGTGCCAGCAGCGTTGGAGCTAGCGGGGGCCAAGAGACCCAGTACTTC
TRBJ2-7,TRBV6-1,NA,NA,CASSEVGGWKPQYF,TGTGCCAGCAGTGAAGTCGGGGGCTGGAAACCCCAGTACTTC
TRBJ2-1,TRBV7-3,TRBD2,once,CASSRGAGFSYNEQFF,TGTGCCAGCAGCCGAGGAGCGGGGTTCTCCTACAATGAGCAGTTCTTC
TRBJ1-2,TRBV7-2,TRBD1,NA,CASSLGGTGTSGYTF,TGTGCCAGCAGCTTAGGTGGGACAGGGACTAGCGGCTACACCTTC
TRBJ1-6,TRBV6-1,NA,NA,CASGELGIYSPLHF,TGTGCCAGCGGTGAGTTGGGGATTTATTCACCCCTCCACTTT
TRBJ2-1,TRBV28,NA,NA,CASSFGPILDNEQFF,TGTGCCAGCAGTTTTGGACCTATTCTTGACAATGAGCAGTTCTTC
TRBJ2-7,TRBV19,NA,NA,CASSIEGFYEQYF,TGTGCCAGTAGTATAGAAGGGTTCTACGAGCAGTACTTC
TRBJ2-3,TRBV5-6,TRBD1,NA,CASSLRTGGPDTQYF,TGTGCCAGCAGCCTCAGGACAGGGGGCCCAGATACGCAGTATTTT
TRBJ2-3,TRBV29-1,TRBD1,NA,CSVRRAGGRTDTQYF,TGCAGCGTACGGAGGGCAGGGGGCAGGACAGATACGCAGTATTTT
TRBJ1-6,TRBV6-6,NA,once,CASTLTGGDSPLHF,TGTGCCAGCACCCTGACAGGTGGTGATTCACCCCTCCACTTT
TRBJ2-3,TRBV4-2,TRBD1,NA,CASSSRDRTDTQYF,TGTGCCAGCAGCTCCCGGGACAGAACAGATACGCAGTATTTT
TRBJ2-7,TRBV10-2,TRBD1,once,CASSETGVSYEQYF,TGCGCCAGCAGCGAGACAGGGGTCTCCTACGAGCAGTACTTC
TRBJ2-7,TRBV5-5,TRBD1,NA,CASSPPGQGSYEQYF,TGTGCCAGCAGCCCCCCGGGACAGGGCTCCTACGAGCAGTACTTC
TRBJ2-3,TRBV7-8,TRBD1,once,CASSIDRVGTDTQYF,TGTGCCAGCAGCATCGACAGGGTTGGGACAGATACGCAGTATTTT
TRBJ2-2,TRBV5-1,NA,NA,CASSLYTLLGGTGELFF,TGCGCCAGCAGCTTGTATACCCTTTTGGGGGGCACCGGGGAGCTGTTTTTT